This T cell receptor beta chain was found in a study of blood T cells in healthy people across ages (dated by TCRdb to between 2014 and 2017). For the study in its entirety: In model experiments, roughly one uniquely barcoded TCR beta cDNA molecule per two T cells was captured by template switching. Age-related changes in TCR beta repertoire diversity were measured in the study by deep sequencing normalized with unique cDNA molecular identifiers. Four age groups were formed from the donors: young (average roughly 16 years), middle-aged (approximately 40), aged (62) and long-lived (around 82). To avoid experimental bias, donors of different ages were spread randomly across the sequencing lanes. Using the same blood draw, the study looked at two additional independent replicas of 1 million unique cDNA reads for two donors, one aged 18 to 29 and the other aged 80 or older. On the study overall, not on this receptor specifically: Since profiling was done on bulk unsorted PBMCs, naive and antigen-experienced compartments could not be conclusively compared. Compared with the aged group, the long-lived group had more naive CD4+ T cells, fewer expanded clones and increased TCR diversity, a pattern suggesting age selection. Observed TCR beta diversity correlated strongly with the percentage of naive T cells measured by flow cytometry. As age increased, observed TCR beta diversity per million T cells dropped in a roughly linear way, and a significant reduction was already evident by age around 41. Estimates of total diversity from one million sequenced T cells were regarded as lower bounds and underestimates. Because the CMV infection status of the donors was unknown, age-related changes in expanded clonotypes may potentially have been confounded.

The CDR3, from cysteine to phenylalanine, totals 14 residues. Only the CDR3 portion is preserved as DNA: 42 bases, with reading frame beginning at the first base. CDR1 and CDR2 are read off the germline V gene as SGDLS and YYNGEE. Trimming costs V 3 bases and J 2 bases, and their ends lie 10 bases apart. Donors were 35 to 40 systemically healthy Caucasian individuals from Russia aged 6 to 90 years. Ten milliliters of peripheral blood were drawn from each donor into EDTA-treated Vacutainer tubes. Ficoll-Paque density-gradient centrifugation was used to isolate PBMCs, with at least 6.5 million per sample. Total RNA was extracted from PBMCs with Trizol reagent, with at least 6 micrograms obtained per sample. The percentages of naive CD45RAhigh/CD27high T cells were determined by flow cytometry on a PBMC aliquot from every donor. Note on this clonotype: Its antigen remains undetermined. Within one base of it there is no much larger clone, and no base qualities were kept.

Preparation of the library involved 5' RACE. TCRdb lists the instrument as Illumina HiSeq 2500. A second PCR of about 6 to 11 cycles was performed with a sample-barcoded 5' primer and a J-beta primer mix. Each TCR beta cDNA molecule received a unique molecular identifier from a template-switch 5' adaptor carrying 12 random nucleotides. Each sample yielded at least 2.5 million CDR3-containing paired-end reads. First-strand cDNA synthesis was performed from all RNA using the Mint cDNA synthesis kit, with priming by a TRBC-specific oligonucleotide. All cDNA was treated with uracil-DNA glycosylase and then went through a first 18-cycle PCR with the universal primers M1SS and BC2_uni_R. Per the original workflow: For normalization, 1 million high-quality reads were randomly selected from each sample, with every read carrying a distinct molecular identifier. Reads with shared molecular identifiers were discarded instead of being binned into consensus sequences. MiTCR, run with a Q25 quality threshold and the strictest error-elimination algorithm, handled CDR3 identification, clonotype clustering and error correction. A nonparametric unseen species model with Euler transformation was used to estimate a lower bound on total TCR beta diversity. TCRdb reprocessed the public reads (quality trimming at Q25 with fastp, clone calling with MiXCR) and kept in-frame beta chains. Rows with a matching CDR3 protein are joined into one entry that keeps the most common DNA and genes. TCRdb, not the original authors, processed these V and J calls. This sample is represented by about 1.8 million distinct CDR3 sequences; around 50% of them were singletons. Roughly 2.1% of the sample belongs to the ten largest clones.

The sequencing sample was made of blood. The chain is encoded by TRBV9 joined to TRBJ2-3, with the D gene uncertain. The TCR sequence derives from a middle-aged woman in good health. The CDR3 region has the sequence CASSGESPTDTQYF. The nucleotide sequence reads as follows: TGTGCCAGCAGCGGAGAATCGCCCACAGATACGCAGTATTTT.